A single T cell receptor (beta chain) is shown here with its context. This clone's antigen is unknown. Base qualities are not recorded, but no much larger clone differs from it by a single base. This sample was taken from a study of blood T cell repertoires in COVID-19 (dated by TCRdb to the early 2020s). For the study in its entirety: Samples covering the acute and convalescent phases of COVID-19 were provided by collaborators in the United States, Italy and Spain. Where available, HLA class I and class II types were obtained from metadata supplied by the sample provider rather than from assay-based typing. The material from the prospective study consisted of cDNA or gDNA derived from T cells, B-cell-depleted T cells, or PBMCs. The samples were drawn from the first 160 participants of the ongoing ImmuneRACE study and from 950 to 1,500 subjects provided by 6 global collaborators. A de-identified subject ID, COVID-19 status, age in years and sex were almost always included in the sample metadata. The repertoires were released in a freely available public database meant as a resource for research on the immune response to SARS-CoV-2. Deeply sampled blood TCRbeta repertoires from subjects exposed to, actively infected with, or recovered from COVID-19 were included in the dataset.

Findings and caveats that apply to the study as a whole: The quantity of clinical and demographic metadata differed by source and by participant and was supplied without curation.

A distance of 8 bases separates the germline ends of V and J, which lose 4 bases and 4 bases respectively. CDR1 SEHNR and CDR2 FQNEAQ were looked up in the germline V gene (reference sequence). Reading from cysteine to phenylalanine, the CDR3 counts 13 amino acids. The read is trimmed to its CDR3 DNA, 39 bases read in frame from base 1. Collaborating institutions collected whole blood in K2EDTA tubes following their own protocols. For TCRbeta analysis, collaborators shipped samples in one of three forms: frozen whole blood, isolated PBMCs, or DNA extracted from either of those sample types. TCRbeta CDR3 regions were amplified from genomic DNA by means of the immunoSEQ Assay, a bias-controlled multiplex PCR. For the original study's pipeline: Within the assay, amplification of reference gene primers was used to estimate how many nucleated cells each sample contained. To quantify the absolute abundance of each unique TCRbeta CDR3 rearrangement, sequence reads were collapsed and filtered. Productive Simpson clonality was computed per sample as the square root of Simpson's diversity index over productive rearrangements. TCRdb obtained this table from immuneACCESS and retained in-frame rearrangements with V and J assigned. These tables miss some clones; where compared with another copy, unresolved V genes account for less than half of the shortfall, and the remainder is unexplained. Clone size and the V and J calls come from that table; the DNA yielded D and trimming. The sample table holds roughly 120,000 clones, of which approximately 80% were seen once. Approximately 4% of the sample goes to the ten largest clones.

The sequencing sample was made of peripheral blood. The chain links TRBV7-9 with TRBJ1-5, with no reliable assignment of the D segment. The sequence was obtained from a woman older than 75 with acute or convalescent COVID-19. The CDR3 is CASSSGANQPQHF. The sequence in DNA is TGTGCCAGCAGCTCGGGAGCTAATCAGCCCCAGCATTTT.